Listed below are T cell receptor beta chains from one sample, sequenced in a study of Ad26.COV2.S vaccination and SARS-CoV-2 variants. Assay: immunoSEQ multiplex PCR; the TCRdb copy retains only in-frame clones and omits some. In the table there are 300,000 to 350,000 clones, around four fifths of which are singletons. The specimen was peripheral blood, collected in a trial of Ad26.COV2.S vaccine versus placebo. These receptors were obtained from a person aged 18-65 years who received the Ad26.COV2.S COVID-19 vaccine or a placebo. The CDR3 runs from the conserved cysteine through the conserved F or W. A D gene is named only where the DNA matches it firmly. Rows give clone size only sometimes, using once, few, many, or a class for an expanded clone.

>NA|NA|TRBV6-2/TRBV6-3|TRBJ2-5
CASSPRGRLQETQYF
TGTGCCAGCAGCCCCCGTGGCCGATTACAAGAGACCCAGTACTTC
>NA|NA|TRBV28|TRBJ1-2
CASSPGGSEDYGYTF
TGTGCCAGCAGCCCAGGCGGGTCGGAGGACTATGGCTACACCTTC
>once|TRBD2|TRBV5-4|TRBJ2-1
CASSLAGGGGHEQFF
TGTGCCAGCAGCTTGGCTGGCGGGGGGGGGCATGAGCAGTTCTTC
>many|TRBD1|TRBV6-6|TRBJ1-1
CASTEGQGYTEAFF
TGTGCCAGCACCGAGGGACAGGGCTACACTGAAGCTTTCTTT
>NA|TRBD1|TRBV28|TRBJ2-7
CASSLGQEKYF
TGTGCCAGCAGTTTAGGACAGGAAAAGTACTTC
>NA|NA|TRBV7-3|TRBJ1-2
CASSLRSRGNGYTF
TGTGCCAGCAGCTTAAGGTCGCGAGGGAATGGCTACACCTTC
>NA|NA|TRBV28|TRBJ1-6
CASSPSTGYNSPLHF
TGTGCCAGCAGTCCCTCGACAGGATATAATTCACCCCTCCACTTT
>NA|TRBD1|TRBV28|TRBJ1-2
CASSRTGGQGYTF
TGTGCCAGCAGTCGGACAGGGGGCCAGGGCTACACCTTC
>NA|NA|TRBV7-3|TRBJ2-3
CASSRQGQLPDTQYF
TGTGCCAGCAGCCGTCAGGGTCAGCTTCCAGATACGCAGTATTTT
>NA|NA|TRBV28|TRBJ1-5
CASSLRGRGNQPQHF
TGTGCCAGCAGTTTGAGAGGCAGGGGAAACCAGCCCCAGCATTTT
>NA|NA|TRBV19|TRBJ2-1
CASSIDMGGGYNEQFF
TGTGCCAGTAGTATAGATATGGGGGGTGGGTACAATGAGCAGTTCTTC
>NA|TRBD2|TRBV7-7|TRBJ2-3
CASSPGAGGLADTQYF
TGTGCCAGCAGCCCAGGGGCGGGGGGCCTTGCAGATACGCAGTATTTT
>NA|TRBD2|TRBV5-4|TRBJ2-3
CASSSWGGWRDTQYF
TGTGCCAGCAGCTCCTGGGGGGGGTGGCGGGATACGCAGTATTTT
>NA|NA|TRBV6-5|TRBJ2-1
CASSPTRTINEQFF
TGTGCCAGCAGCCCAACCCGGACTATCAATGAGCAGTTCTTC
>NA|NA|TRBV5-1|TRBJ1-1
CASRSDGRRTEAFF
TGCGCCAGCAGATCCGATGGGAGGCGCACTGAAGCTTTCTTT
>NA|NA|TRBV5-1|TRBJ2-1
CASSTGTDDSYNEQFF
TGCGCCAGCAGCACCGGGACGGATGACTCCTACAATGAGCAGTTCTTC
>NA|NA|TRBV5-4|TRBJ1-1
CASSLAAVNTEAFF
TGTGCCAGCAGCTTGGCCGCAGTTAACACTGAAGCTTTCTTT
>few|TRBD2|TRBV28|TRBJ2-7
CASMGGGAPYEQYF
TGTGCCAGCATGGGCGGGGGGGCCCCTTACGAGCAGTACTTC
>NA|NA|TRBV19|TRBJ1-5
CASSITGPSNQPQHF
TGTGCCAGTAGTATAACAGGTCCGAGCAATCAGCCCCAGCATTTT
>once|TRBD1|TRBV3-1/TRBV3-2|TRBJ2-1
CASSPDRGFMDEQFF
TGTGCCAGCAGCCCGGACAGGGGCTTTATGGATGAGCAGTTCTTC
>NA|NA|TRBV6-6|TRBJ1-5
CASSPLGETGSPINLNQPQHF
TGTGCCAGCAGTCCCCTTGGTGAAACAGGGAGCCCAATCAATCTTAATCAGCCCCAGCATTTT
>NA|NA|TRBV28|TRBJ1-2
CASSLSGQRIYTF
TGTGCCAGCAGTTTGAGTGGACAGAGAATCTACACCTTC
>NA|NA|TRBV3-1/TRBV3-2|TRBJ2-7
CATRPEQGSYEQYF
TGTGCCACCCGACCCGAACAGGGATCCTACGAGCAGTACTTC
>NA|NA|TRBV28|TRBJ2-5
CATRQRGVETQYF
TGTGCCACCCGACAGAGGGGGGTGGAGACCCAGTACTTC
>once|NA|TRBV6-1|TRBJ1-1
CASSEGGRVTEAFF
TGTGCCAGCAGTGAAGGGGGCAGGGTCACTGAAGCTTTCTTT
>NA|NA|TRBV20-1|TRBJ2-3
CSHPSTDTQYF
TGCAGTCACCCGAGCACAGATACGCAGTATTTT
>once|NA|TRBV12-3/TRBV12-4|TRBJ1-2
CASSYRVGGYTF
TGTGCCAGCAGTTACAGGGTTGGAGGCTACACCTTC
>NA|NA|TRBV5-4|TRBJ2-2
CASSRRGGGELFF
TGTGCCAGCAGCAGGAGGGGTGGCGGGGAGCTGTTTTTT
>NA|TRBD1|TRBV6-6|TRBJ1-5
CASSTGTGNQPQHF
TGTGCCAGCAGTACCGGGACAGGCAATCAGCCCCAGCATTTT
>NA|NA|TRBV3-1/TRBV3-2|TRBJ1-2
CASSQDWGSRYGYTF
TGTGCCAGCAGCCAAGATTGGGGATCTCGCTATGGCTACACCTTC
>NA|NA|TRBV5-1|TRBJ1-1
CASSLTTITEAFF
TGCGCCAGCAGCTTGACGACGATCACTGAAGCTTTCTTT
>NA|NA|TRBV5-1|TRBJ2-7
CASSAYRTAIYEQYF
TGCGCCAGCAGCGCGTACCGGACAGCTATCTACGAGCAGTACTTC
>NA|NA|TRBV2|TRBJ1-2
CASSAAGNSGYTF
TGTGCCAGCAGTGCAGCTGGGAATTCTGGCTACACCTTC
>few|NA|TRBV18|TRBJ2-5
CASSPQETQYF
TGTGCCAGCTCACCACAAGAGACCCAGTACTTC
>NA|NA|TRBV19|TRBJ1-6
CATSASSSYNSPLHF
TGTGCCACTTCGGCATCGAGCTCCTATAATTCACCCCTCCACTTT
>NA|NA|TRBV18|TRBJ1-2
CASSPSGDQNGYTF
TGTGCCAGCTCACCTAGCGGGGATCAAAATGGCTACACCTTC
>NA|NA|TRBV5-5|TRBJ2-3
CASSKGGSSTDTQYF
TGTGCCAGCAGCAAAGGCGGGTCTAGCACAGATACGCAGTATTTT
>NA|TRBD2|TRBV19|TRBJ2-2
CASSSRVGRGTGELFF
TGTGCCAGTAGTTCCCGCGTAGGGCGGGGGACCGGGGAGCTGTTTTTT
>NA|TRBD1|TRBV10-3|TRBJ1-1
CAISEQGNAEAFF
TGTGCCATCAGTGAACAGGGGAATGCTGAAGCTTTCTTT
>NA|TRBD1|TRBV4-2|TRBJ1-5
CASSQDPNARGRDNQPQHF
TGTGCCAGCAGCCAAGACCCTAATGCCAGGGGGCGGGACAATCAGCCCCAGCATTTT
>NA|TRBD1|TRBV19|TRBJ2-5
CASSTTGGLETQYF
TGTGCCAGTAGTACGACAGGGGGCCTGGAGACCCAGTACTTC
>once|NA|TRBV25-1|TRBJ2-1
CASSEYGTLHNEQFF
TGTGCCAGCAGTGAATACGGGACTTTACACAATGAGCAGTTCTTC
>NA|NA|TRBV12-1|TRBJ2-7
CASSSPPDRGLNEQYF
TGTGCCAGCAGCTCACCTCCTGACAGGGGGCTCAACGAGCAGTACTTC
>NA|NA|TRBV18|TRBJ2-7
CASSPSPGKGAYEQYF
TGTGCCAGCTCACCCAGTCCCGGTAAGGGCGCCTACGAGCAGTACTTC
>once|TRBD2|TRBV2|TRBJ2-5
CASSKTSGALQETQYF
TGTGCCAGCAGTAAGACTAGCGGGGCACTCCAAGAGACCCAGTACTTC
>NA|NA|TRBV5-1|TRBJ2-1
CASSLARGNEQFF
TGCGCCAGCAGCTTGGCCAGAGGTAATGAGCAGTTCTTC
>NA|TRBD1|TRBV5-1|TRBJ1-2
CASRTQGAGGYTF
TGCGCCAGCAGGACGCAGGGGGCGGGAGGCTACACCTTC
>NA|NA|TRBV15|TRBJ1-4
CATQIREGSEKLFF
TGTGCCACCCAGATCAGGGAGGGGAGTGAAAAACTGTTTTTT